This entry concerns a single T cell receptor beta chain. This sample was included in a study of blood T cell repertoires in COVID-19. In the original processing: How many nucleated cells were present was estimated from reference gene primer amplification. Method: immunoSEQ multiplex PCR; TCRdb's copy keeps in-frame clones and lacks some. D and trimming were read from the DNA, whereas the V and J calls and clone size are those reported in that table. Of some 41,000 clones in the sample, around nine tenths were seen once. The sample comprised peripheral blood. The sequence was obtained from a human donor in a cohort sampled during active COVID-19.

DNA of the CDR3: TGTGCCAGCTCACCACCAAGCGGTTTCTCCTACGAGCAGTACTTC. Its protein product is CASSPPSGFSYEQYF. J is TRBJ2-7 and V is TRBV18; D possibly corresponds to TRBD2 (5 bases). The ends were cut back, 0 bases at V and 0 bases at J, with 9 bases in the middle. The germline gives CDR1 KGHSH, CDR2 LQKENI. The CDR3 length is 15 residues.